Below, 27 T cell receptor beta chains from the same sample are listed, as sequenced in a study of blood T cell repertoires in COVID-19. The method was immunoSEQ multiplex PCR; TCRdb's version includes in-frame clones alone and lacks a portion of them. The data contain 44,000 or so clones, 84% of them singletons. The sequenced sample was peripheral blood. The receptors derive from a man in his fifties with active COVID-19.

The V and J genes are TRBV4-2 and TRBJ2-7; TRBD2 aligns across 11 bases. The CDR3 contains 15 residues. V was pared by 1 base and J by 6 bases, with 5 bases of the junction left unmatched. CDR1 is LGHNA and CDR2 is YNFKEQ in the germline V gene. DNA for the CDR3: TGTGCCAGCAGCCAAGTCGTTAGCGGGGGGGGCGAGCAGTACTTC. This codes for CASSQVVSGGGEQYF.

The CDR3 loop reads CASSFYIANTEAFF. The CDR3 nucleotides read TGTGCCAGTAGTTTTTACATAGCGAACACTGAAGCTTTCTTT. V is TRBV19 and J is TRBJ1-1; D uncertain. The V gene lost 5 bases and the J gene lost 1 base, with 11 bases spanning the gap. The CDR3 covers 14 residues. The V gene's germline CDR1 is LNHDA and CDR2 SQIVND (reference sequence).

This clone was recorded a few times. The chain recombines TRBV6-5 with TRBJ1-6; 7 bases align to TRBD1. J gave up 9 bases and V 0 bases, and 5 bases lay outside the gene matches. Looked up from germline, CDR1 is MNHEY and CDR2 is SVGAGI. The CDR3 runs to 15 residues. In DNA form, the CDR3 reads TGTGCCAGCAGTTACTCGAGGGGGCGGATTTCACCCCTCCACTTT. Protein: CASSYSRGRISPLHF.

The chain recombines TRBV5-1 with TRBJ1-5; D call uncertain. Trimming pared 0 bases from V and 1 base from J, leaving 8 bases between. This CDR3 region has 15 residues. The germline CDR1 and CDR2 sequences are SGHRS and YFSETQ. The CDR3 bases are TGCGCCAGCAGCTTGGCGGGGAGAAGCAATCAGCCCCAGCATTTT. Translating gives CASSLAGRSNQPQHF.

By frequency in the sample, this clone is medium-sized. V gene TRBV20-1 combines with J gene TRBJ1-2; D is undetermined. V was pared by 3 bases and J by 8 bases, with 16 bases between. The CDR3 is 13 amino acids. From germline, CDR1 is DFQATT and CDR2 SNEGSKA (reference sequence). CDR3 sequence reads: CSASTDTPLGYTF. The CDR3 bases are TGCAGTGCTAGTACAGACACCCCTTTGGGCTACACCTTC.

CDR3 nucleotides: TGTGCCAGCAGCCAGGCGAACAGGGATTCACCCCTCCACTTT. Its protein is CASSQANRDSPLHF. The chain uses TRBV3-1 (or the pseudogene TRBV3-2) and TRBJ1-6; D may be TRBD1 (6 bases). In germline, CDR1 is LGHDT, CDR2 YNNKEL (reference sequence). This CDR3 has 14 amino acids. V lost 3 bases to trimming and J lost 8 bases, with 11 bases between them.

The chain employs TRBV11-2 and TRBJ2-2; D possibly corresponds to TRBD2 (5 bases). V was cut by 4 bases and J by 0 bases, with 6 bases left in between. The CDR3 sequence is 14 residues long. CDR1 and CDR2 from the germline V gene are SGHAT and FQNNGV. DNA for the CDR3: TGTGCCAGCAGCTCGGGAACGAACACCGGGGAGCTGTTTTTT. This gives the protein CASSSGTNTGELFF.

This sequence joins TRBV12-3 or TRBV12-4 and TRBJ1-2; D uncertain. The CDR3 sequence is 13 residues long. The ends were cut back, 3 bases at V and 3 bases at J, with 8 bases in the middle. Written as DNA, the CDR3 is TGTGCCAGCAGTTTTCTGGAGGACTATGGCTACACCTTC. Amino acids: CASSFLEDYGYTF.

This rearrangement joins TRBV12-3 or TRBV12-4 to TRBJ2-5; a possible D gene is TRBD2 (6 bases). The CDR3 runs 13 residues. V shed 5 bases and J shed 5 bases, with 12 bases lying between them. CDR3 coding DNA: TGTGCCAGCAGTCTTGCTGCGGGGGAGACCCAGTACTTC. Translated, it gives CASSLAAGETQYF.

This rearrangement joins TRBV5-4 to TRBJ2-5, with 9 nucleotides matching TRBD1. The V segment lost 2 bases and the J segment 0 bases; nucleotides outside the gene matches: 5. Germline V gene lookup returns CDR1 SGHNT and CDR2 YYREEE (reference sequence). This CDR3 has 16 residues. CDR3 bases: TGTGCCAGCAGCTTAAGGACAGGGGAATACCAAGAGACCCAGTACTTC. Translated: CASSLRTGEYQETQYF.

The V and J genes are TRBV5-5 and TRBJ1-2; D gene uncertain. Germline V CDR1 and CDR2: SGHKS, YYEKEE (reference sequence). This CDR3 spans 15 amino acids. V was pared by 0 bases and J by 4 bases, with 13 bases between. CDR3: CASSLAPAAAYGYTF. Here the CDR3 DNA reads TGTGCCAGCAGCTTGGCGCCGGCTGCGGCCTATGGCTACACCTTC.

The chain combines TRBV5-8 with TRBJ2-3; D possibly corresponds to TRBD2 (5 bases). V dropped 1 base and J dropped 8 bases, with 14 bases sitting between them. Germline lookup yields CDR1 SGHTS and CDR2 YDEGEE. The CDR3 runs 14 residues. The CDR3 protein is CASSLLLTAGTQYF. CDR3 nucleotide sequence: TGTGCCAGCAGCTTGCTATTAACTGCGGGTACGCAGTATTTT.

The chain carries TRBV10-2 and TRBJ2-2; 8 nucleotides line up with TRBD1. With V trimmed by 6 bases and J by 3 bases, 9 bases remained unmatched. The CDR3 covers 16 residues. CDR1 and CDR2 from the germline V gene are WSHSY and SAAADI. CDR3 loop: CASRETGVEDTGELFF. The CDR3 DNA follows: TGCGCCAGCAGAGAGACAGGGGTGGAGGACACCGGGGAGCTGTTTTTT.

V usage is TRBV6-5 and J usage is TRBJ2-7; the D is unclear. The CDR3 runs to 15 residues. Trimming pared 0 bases from V and 9 bases from J, leaving 18 bases between. CDR1 and CDR2 (germline): MNHEY, SVGAGI. Here the CDR3 reads CASSYSNYPYERQYF. DNA of the CDR3: TGTGCCAGCAGTTACTCCAATTATCCCTACGAGCGGCAGTACTTC.

The J gene is TRBJ2-5, the V gene TRBV11-2; 12 bases are shared with TRBD2. Germline lookup yields CDR1 SGHAT and CDR2 FQNNGV. CDR3 length: 17 residues. The V gene end was trimmed by 3 bases and the J gene end by 5 bases; junction bases not matched to a gene: 10. The CDR3 spells CASSFYGLAGGQETQYF. The CDR3 coding sequence is TGTGCCAGCAGCTTCTACGGGCTAGCGGGGGGGCAGGAGACCCAGTACTTC.

The rearrangement links TRBV2 to TRBJ2-1; 10 nucleotides align to TRBD2. The CDR3 is 13 amino acids. CDR1 and CDR2 from the germline V gene are SNHLY and FYNNEI. V gave up 5 bases and J gave up 8 bases; unmatched junction bases: 3. Here the CDR3 DNA reads TGTGCCAGCAGTCCAGCGGGGGGGTATGAGCAGTTCTTC. It specifies CASSPAGGYEQFF.

The rearrangement uses TRBV5-1 and TRBJ2-5; 8 bases are a match to TRBD2. The germline V gene has CDR1 SGHRS and CDR2 YFSETQ. This CDR3 spans 17 amino acids. V lost 0 bases, J lost 5 bases, and 12 bases stayed unmatched. CDR3 nucleotide sequence: TGCGCCAGCAGCTTGGAGCCTAGCGGGTCCCGGCGGGAGACCCAGTACTTC. This sequence encodes CASSLEPSGSRRETQYF.

The chain is built from TRBV19 and TRBJ1-2, with D possibly being TRBD1 (5 bases). The germline CDR1 and CDR2 sequences are LNHDA and SQIVND (reference sequence). V dropped 6 bases and J dropped 2 bases, with 10 bases sitting between them. The CDR3 contains 13 residues. CDR3 region: CASRDTGNYGYTF. CDR3 in DNA: TGTGCCAGTAGGGACACTGGCAACTATGGCTACACCTTC.

CDR3 DNA sequence: TGTGCCAGCAGTGTGGTTTCGGGGGAGGGCTCCTACGAGCAGTACTTC. This sequence encodes CASSVVSGEGSYEQYF. The V call is TRBV6-1, the J call TRBJ2-7; 7 nucleotides match TRBD2. Germline CDR1 reads MNHNS; CDR2 reads SASEGT. CDR3 length equals 16 residues. V lost 4 bases to trimming and J lost 0 bases; unmatched junction nucleotides: 9.

This rearrangement joins TRBV18 to TRBJ1-1, with a tentative D call TRBD1 (6 bases). The germline CDR1 and CDR2 sequences are KGHSH and LQKENI. The CDR3 is 14 amino acids. With 3 bases removed from V and 8 bases from J, the gap between germline ends came to 16 bases. The CDR3 here is CASSPTVQDSEAFF. CDR3 coding DNA: TGTGCCAGCTCACCTACCGTACAGGACAGCGAAGCTTTCTTT.

The J gene is TRBJ2-5, the V gene TRBV7-9, with TRBD2 matching 10 bases. Losses at the gene ends were 5 bases for V and 4 bases for J; bases not matched to a gene: 7. Germline CDR1 is SEHNR and CDR2 is FQNEAQ (reference sequence). This CDR3 has 15 amino acids. The CDR3 here is CASSLLAGEGETQYF. The CDR3 bases are TGTGCCAGCAGCCTCCTAGCGGGGGAGGGAGAGACCCAGTACTTC.

The chain couples TRBV11-2 to TRBJ2-5; tentative D call: TRBD1 (6 bases). Germline V gene data show CDR1 as SGHAT and CDR2 as FQNNGV. Trimming left V 4 bases short and J 2 bases short, with 20 bases between. This CDR3 is 17 amino acids long. The CDR3 sequence: CASSSIPRTAKQETQYF. CDR3 nucleotide sequence: TGTGCCAGCAGCTCAATCCCTCGGACAGCAAAACAAGAGACCCAGTACTTC.

This clone was recorded once. Likely a read error: the CDR3 ends without its conserved phenylalanine or tryptophan. The chain is built from TRBV19 and TRBJ2-7; D might be TRBD1 (6 bases). Germline lookup yields CDR1 LNHDA and CDR2 SQIVND (reference sequence). The V gene lost 4 bases and the J gene lost 7 bases, with 14 bases spanning the gap. There are 13 residues in the CDR3. The CDR3 region is CASSTGHGGEQYL. The CDR3 DNA reads TGTGCCAGTAGTACGGGACACGGTGGTGAGCAGTACCTC.

V and J are TRBV2 and TRBJ2-5, with 7 bases lining up with TRBD2. Germline CDR1 reads SNHLY; CDR2 reads FYNNEI. With 7 bases clipped from V and 2 bases from J, the junction kept 7 bases outside the gene matches. There are 14 residues in the CDR3. The CDR3 DNA reads TGTGCCAGCACCCCCCGGCGGGGGCAAGAGACCCAGTACTTC. Translating gives CASTPRRGQETQYF.

The gene calls are TRBV19 and TRBJ1-2; weak D call: TRBD1 (6 bases). Per germline, CDR1 LNHDA and CDR2 SQIVND (reference sequence). This CDR3 has 15 residues. Between the trimmed V and J ends, which lost 1 base and 2 bases, there was a span of 11 bases. For the CDR3, the DNA is TGTGCCAGTAGTATAGTGGGAGACAGGAACTATGGCTACACCTTC. Translated, it gives CASSIVGDRNYGYTF.

The chain recombines TRBV7-2 with TRBJ1-5; the match to TRBD1 covers 7 bases. The CDR3 runs 13 residues. Germline CDR1 is SGHTA and CDR2 is FQGNSA. V dropped 3 bases and J dropped 5; count of bases not matched to a gene: 1. CDR3 sequence (DNA): TGTGCCAGCAGCTTTGACAGGGATCAGCCCCAGCATTTT. It is translated as CASSFDRDQPQHF. Full variable domain (outside the CDR3, taken from reference TRBV7-2 and TRBJ1-5): GAGVSQSPSNKVTEKGKDVELRCDPISGHTALYWYRQSLGQGLEFLIYFQGNSAPDKSGLPSDRFSAERTGGSVSTLTIQRTQQEDSAVYLCASSFDRDQPQHFGDGTRLSIL.

This clone was counted between two and nine times. The chain recombines TRBV11-2 with TRBJ2-7, with 11 bases that match TRBD2. V dropped 1 base and J dropped 7; count of bases not matched to a gene: 9. This CDR3 has 16 amino acids. Germline values: CDR1 SGHAT, CDR2 FQNNGV. The CDR3 spells CASSLVSSGGSGEQYF. DNA of the CDR3: TGTGCCAGCAGCTTAGTTTCTAGCGGGGGGTCGGGGGAGCAGTACTTC.